These 4 T cell receptor beta chains originate from one sample sequenced in a study of blood T cell repertoires in COVID-19. The method was immunoSEQ multiplex PCR; TCRdb's version includes in-frame clones alone and lacks a portion of them. Of 150,000 to 200,000 clones in the sample, roughly 83% were seen once. The specimen sequenced was peripheral blood. The receptors shown here come from a man aged 18-30 years with active or convalescent COVID-19.

The rearrangement uses TRBV5-1 and TRBJ1-6, with D uncertain. Germline V lookup: CDR1 SGHRS, CDR2 YFSETQ. CDR3 length: 19 amino acids. V was trimmed by 4 bases and J by 9 bases, leaving 29 bases between them. CDR3 amino acids: CASSPTRGPSTTRSSPLHF. CDR3 bases: TGCGCCAGCAGCCCCACCCGGGGTCCCTCTACCACAAGGAGTTCACCCCTCCACTTT.

This clone occurred once. The CDR3 loop is CATSTRDRGSNQPQHF. Here the CDR3 DNA reads TGTGCCACCAGCACCCGGGACAGGGGTAGCAATCAGCCCCAGCATTTT. The V and J genes are TRBV15 and TRBJ1-5; 10 nucleotides match TRBD1. Germline V gene data show CDR1 as LNHNV and CDR2 as YYDKDF (reference sequence). Losses at the gene ends were 4 bases for V and 0 bases for J; bases not matched to a gene: 3. The CDR3 has 16 residues.

The chain links TRBV5-1 to TRBJ2-5; D is perhaps TRBD2 (6 bases). CDR1 is SGHRS and CDR2 is YFSETQ in the germline V gene. The CDR3 runs to 14 residues. Deletions cut 4 bases from V and 4 bases from J, with 14 bases between. CDR3 nucleotide sequence: TGCGCCAGCAGCCCAGGGAGGTCCCGAGAGACCCAGTACTTC. It yields the protein CASSPGRSRETQYF.

The CDR3 loop is CASSIDRQRGGSYNEQFF. CDR3 nucleotide sequence: TGTGCCAGTAGTATAGATAGGCAGCGGGGGGGTTCCTACAATGAGCAGTTCTTC. The rearrangement joins TRBV19 to TRBJ2-1; 10 nucleotides align to TRBD2. The V gene's germline CDR1 is LNHDA and CDR2 SQIVND (reference sequence). V gave up 0 bases and J gave up 1 base; unmatched junction bases: 6. The CDR3 covers 18 residues.